These T cell receptor beta chains were read from a single sample in a study of PD-L1 blockade in urothelial cancer. Sequencing used immunoSEQ multiplex PCR; TCRdb keeps in-frame clones, though not all of them. The table has roughly 120,000 clones, approximately 90% seen once. Source: PBMCs, taken around atezolizumab (anti-PD-L1) treatment. These receptors all stem from a man aged 60 to 69 with urothelial cancer. Each CDR3 is given with its conserved first and last residue. Fields, in order: V gene, J gene, clone size, D gene, CDR3 DNA, CDR3 protein. The D gene is left open where the match is weak. Only some rows state a clone size, as once, few, many or a class for expanded clones.

TRBV5-1	TRBJ1-1	.	TRBD1	TGCGCCAGCAGCTTCAATGCAGGGGGACTGAACACTGAAGCTTTCTTT	CASSFNAGGLNTEAFF
TRBV27	TRBJ2-7	.	.	TGTGCCAGCAGTTTGGGAGCGGAGAGCTCCTACGAGCAGTACTTC	CASSLGAESSYEQYF
TRBV27	TRBJ2-7	.	.	TGTGCCAGCAGTTTATCCCCGACAGCCCCCTACGAGCAGTACTTC	CASSLSPTAPYEQYF
TRBV25-1	TRBJ2-5	.	.	TGTGCCAGCAGTGAGGGAGTTCTCCAAGAGACCCAGTACTTC	CASSEGVLQETQYF
TRBV5-1	TRBJ2-5	once	.	TGCGCCAGCAGGACAACGGTGCAAGAGACCCAGTACTTC	CASRTTVQETQYF
TRBV28	TRBJ1-6	.	.	TGTGCCAGCAGCCCCTTATCCTATAATTCACCCCTCCACTTT	CASSPLSYNSPLHF
TRBV19	TRBJ2-7	once	TRBD1	TGTGCCAGTAGCGCTTTCGGACAGGGAACCTACGAGCAGTACTTC	CASSAFGQGTYEQYF
TRBV15	TRBJ2-1	.	TRBD2	TGTGCCACCAGCATGAGAGCGGGAGTCGGTAATGAGCAGTTCTTC	CATSMRAGVGNEQFF
TRBV18	TRBJ1-1	.	.	TGTGCCAGCTCACCGCTACAGGGGAACACTGAAGCTTTCTTT	CASSPLQGNTEAFF
TRBV5-6	TRBJ2-3	.	.	TGTGCCAGCAGCTTGGAGCCATCCACTAGCACAGATACGCAGTATTTT	CASSLEPSTSTDTQYF
TRBV9	TRBJ2-1	.	TRBD2	TGTGCCAGCAGCGTAGGCAGCGGGATGTTCTTC	CASSVGSGMFF
TRBV18	TRBJ1-2	.	TRBD1	TGTGCCAGCTCACCCCTGGACAGAGGGGGCCTTATTGCCTATGGCTACACCTTC	CASSPLDRGGLIAYGYTF
TRBV18	TRBJ2-3	.	.	TGTGCCAGCTCACCACAGCCAGGCGCTACGCAGTATTTT	CASSPQPGATQYF
TRBV19	TRBJ2-2	.	.	TGTGCCAGTAACGGAGGCCCGCGGGTCGGGGAGCTGTTTTTT	CASNGGPRVGELFF
TRBV19	TRBJ2-7	.	.	TGTGCCAGTAGTCAGGGGGGACAGCCTCGATACGAGCAGTACTTC	CASSQGGQPRYEQYF
TRBV11-2	TRBJ1-1	.	.	TGTGCCAGCAGCTTGGCTGGGGGCGGACTTGAAGCTTTCTTT	CASSLAGGGLEAFF
TRBV7-8	TRBJ2-2	.	TRBD1	TGTGCCAGCAGCTTACCGACAGGGGCCCCGAACACCGGGGAGCTGTTTTTT	CASSLPTGAPNTGELFF
TRBV5-1	TRBJ2-2	.	TRBD1	TGCGCCAGCAGCACCGGACAGGGTACCACCGGGGAGCTGTTTTTT	CASSTGQGTTGELFF
TRBV7-9	TRBJ2-6	.	.	TGTGCCAGCAACGCAGGGGCCGGGGCCAACGTCCTGACTTTC	CASNAGAGANVLTF
TRBV28	TRBJ1-2	few	.	TGTGCCAGCAGTGACACAGGGATTACTAACTATGGCTACACCTTC	CASSDTGITNYGYTF
TRBV5-8	TRBJ2-7	.	.	TGTGCCAGCAGCCCCTTCTACGAGCAGTACTTC	CASSPFYEQYF
TRBV4-2	TRBJ2-7	.	TRBD2	TGTGCCAGCGGTCAAGCCGTGGCCGTAGCGGGGGCCCCCTACGAGCAGTACTTC	CASGQAVAVAGAPYEQYF
TRBV28	TRBJ1-5	once	TRBD1	TGTGCCAGCAGTTTAGATAACAGGGACAGGCAGCCCCAGCATTTT	CASSLDNRDRQPQHF
TRBV28	TRBJ2-2	.	.	TGTGCCAGCAGTTTATGGGGCAGTCTCACCGGGGAGCTGTTTTTT	CASSLWGSLTGELFF
TRBV28	TRBJ1-2	.	.	TGTGCCAGCAGTCGGGAGGGCCATGGCTACACCTTC	CASSREGHGYTF
TRBV6-6	TRBJ2-2	.	.	TGTGCCAGCAGGGCCAGGGGCCCCGGGGAGCTGTTTTTT	CASRARGPGELFF
TRBV7-8	TRBJ2-2	.	.	TGTGCCAGCAGCCGGTATAGAAACACCGGGGAGCTGTTTTTT	CASSRYRNTGELFF
TRBV11-3	TRBJ2-3	.	.	TGTGCCAGCAGCTTAGTAGTCGCGGAGGGGACGGATACGCAGTATTTT	CASSLVVAEGTDTQYF
TRBV19	TRBJ2-1	.	.	TGTGCCAGTAGTATTCCTCCCGCCGGTGAGCAGTTCTTC	CASSIPPAGEQFF
TRBV18	TRBJ1-5	.	.	TGTGCCAGCTCACCACTGAGGGTGAGCAATCAGCCCCAGCATTTT	CASSPLRVSNQPQHF
TRBV19	TRBJ2-3	.	.	TGTGCCAGTAGTATAGCCAGGGGCACAGATACGCAGTATTTT	CASSIARGTDTQYF
TRBV15	TRBJ1-3	.	.	TGTGCCACCAGCTATCGGGTGGATCCGTCCTCTGGAAACACCATATATTTT	CATSYRVDPSSGNTIYF
TRBV28	TRBJ1-1	.	.	TGTGCCAGCATAGAGTCCATGAACACTGAAGCTTTCTTT	CASIESMNTEAFF
TRBV9	TRBJ1-2	.	.	TGTGCCAGCAGCGTAGAGGGGAACTATGGCTACACCTTC	CASSVEGNYGYTF
TRBV5-6	TRBJ2-5	.	TRBD1	TGTGCCAGCAGCGGACAGGGGTCGACAGAGACCCAGTACTTC	CASSGQGSTETQYF
TRBV7-3	TRBJ2-3	.	.	TGTGCCAGCAGCTCCCCCCCCGGAGATACGCAGTATTTT	CASSSPPGDTQYF
TRBV10-1	TRBJ1-5	.	.	TGCGCCAGCCAGGGTGGTCCTCTTCCAGGGGAGCAGCCCCAGCATTTT	CASQGGPLPGEQPQHF
TRBV7-3	TRBJ2-1	.	.	TGTGCCAGCAGCTTGGGAGATGAGCAGTTCTTC	CASSLGDEQFF
TRBV2	TRBJ1-4	.	.	TGTGCCAGCAGTGAAGTATATAATGAAAAACTGTTTTTT	CASSEVYNEKLFF
TRBV2	TRBJ1-1	.	.	TGTGCCAGCAGTGCGACACCGAACACTGAAGCTTTCTTT	CASSATPNTEAFF
TRBV6-1	TRBJ1-1	.	.	TGTGCCATCCGAGTGGGGCTGGACACTGAAGCTTTCTTT	CAIRVGLDTEAFF
TRBV29-1	TRBJ2-3	.	TRBD2	TGCAGCGTTGAAGCGCGAACCGGGACTAGCAGGGACCCAAGCACAGATACGCAGTATTTT	CSVEARTGTSRDPSTDTQYF
TRBV6-1	TRBJ2-3	.	TRBD2	TGTGCCAGCAGTGACTATAGCGGGGGGCGGGAAGATACGCAGTATTTT	CASSDYSGGREDTQYF
TRBV4-3	TRBJ2-6	.	TRBD1	TGCGCCAGCGGGACAGGATCACTGGTGGGGGCCAACGTCCTGACTTTC	CASGTGSLVGANVLTF
TRBV7-7	TRBJ2-1	few	TRBD1	TGTGCCAGCAGCTTAGAGGGGGCAGGGAATGAGCAGTTCTTC	CASSLEGAGNEQFF
TRBV2	TRBJ2-5	.	TRBD2	TGTGCCAGCAGCCCCCAAGTAGCGGGGGCGGGGACCCAGTACTTC	CASSPQVAGAGTQYF
TRBV7-2	TRBJ2-3	.	.	TGTGCCAGCAGCCCCGGCGTCAGGGATACGCAGTATTTT	CASSPGVRDTQYF
TRBV30	TRBJ2-3	.	TRBD2	TGTGCCTGGAGTGTATCTGCGGGAGTAGGAGATACGCAGTATTTT	CAWSVSAGVGDTQYF
TRBV11-3	TRBJ2-1	.	.	TGTGCCAGCAGCTTAGGGCGGGGCCCTTACAATGAGCAGTTCTTC	CASSLGRGPYNEQFF
TRBV28	TRBJ2-7	once	TRBD2	TGTGCCAGCAGTATGCGGGGTAGCGGGGGTCATTACGAGCAGTACTTC	CASSMRGSGGHYEQYF
TRBV13	TRBJ1-1	.	.	TGTGCCAGCAGCTTGGAAGGGGTCCCTGACACTGAAGCTTTCTTT	CASSLEGVPDTEAFF
TRBV7-2	TRBJ1-6	.	.	TGTGCCAGCAGCTTAGGGGGGGATAATTCACCCCTCCACTTT	CASSLGGDNSPLHF
TRBV10-3	TRBJ1-1	.	TRBD1	TGTGCCATCTTAGGGACAGGGTATGAAGCTTTCTTT	CAILGTGYEAFF
TRBV12-5	TRBJ1-6	.	.	TGTGCTAGTGGTTTAACAGAATCACCCCTCCACTTT	CASGLTESPLHF
TRBV6-1	TRBJ1-5	few	TRBD1	TGTGCCAGCAGACAGGGGGGTCAGCCCCAGCATTTT	CASRQGGQPQHF
TRBV7-3	TRBJ2-1	.	.	TGTGCCAGCAGCTCCCGAGCGGCAGCGAACTACAATGAGCAGTTCTTC	CASSSRAAANYNEQFF
TRBV14	TRBJ2-3	few	TRBD2	TGTGCCAGCAGCCAAGAAGGACTAGGATCCGCTACGCAGTATTTT	CASSQEGLGSATQYF